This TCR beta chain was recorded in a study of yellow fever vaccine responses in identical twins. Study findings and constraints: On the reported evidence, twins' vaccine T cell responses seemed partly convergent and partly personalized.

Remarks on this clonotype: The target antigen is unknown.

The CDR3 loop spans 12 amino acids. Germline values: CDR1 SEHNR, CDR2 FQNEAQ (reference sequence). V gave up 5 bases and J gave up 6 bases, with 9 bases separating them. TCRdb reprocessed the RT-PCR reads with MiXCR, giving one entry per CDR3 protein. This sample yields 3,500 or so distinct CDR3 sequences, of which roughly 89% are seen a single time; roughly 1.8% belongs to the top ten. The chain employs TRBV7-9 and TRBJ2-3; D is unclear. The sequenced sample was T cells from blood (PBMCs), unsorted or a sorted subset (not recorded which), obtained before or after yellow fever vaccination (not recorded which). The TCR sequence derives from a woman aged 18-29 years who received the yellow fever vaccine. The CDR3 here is CASSPTRDTQYF. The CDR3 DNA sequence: TGTGCCAGCAGCCCGACTCGGGATACGCAGTATTTT.